The 20 T cell receptor beta chains listed next were all sequenced from one sample in a study of shared clonotypes between healthy human individuals. TCRdb's copy holds only in-frame clones and misses some; the assay was immunoSEQ multiplex PCR. The sample has over a million clones; around 74% are singletons. The material sequenced was memory CD4+ T cells sorted from blood. Subset: CD45RA-negative fraction. Receptor source: a man aged 18 to 30 in good health.

The gene calls are TRBV10-3 and TRBJ1-1; 9 nucleotides agree with TRBD1. There are 13 residues in the CDR3. The V gene end was trimmed by 3 bases and the J gene end by 13 bases; junction bases not matched to a gene: 9. Germline CDR1 reads ENHRY; CDR2 reads SYGVKD. DNA for the CDR3: TGTGCCATCAGTGACCAAACCGGGACAGGGATTTTCTTT. As protein: CAISDQTGTGIFF.

The V gene is TRBV7-2, the J gene TRBJ2-5; D remains unclear. V dropped 6 bases and J dropped 4 bases, with 12 bases sitting between them. Germline loops: CDR1 SGHTA, CDR2 FQGNSA. This CDR3 is 13 amino acids long. The DNA of the CDR3 is TGTGCCAGCAGTATCTCATGGGTAGAGACCCAGTACTTC. Protein sequence: CASSISWVETQYF.

The J gene is TRBJ2-7, the V gene TRBV6-5, with 9 bases lining up with TRBD1. Germline loops: CDR1 MNHEY, CDR2 SVGAGI. After removal of 6 bases from V and 7 bases from J, the junction contained 7 bases not matched to a gene. This CDR3 spans 13 amino acids. The CDR3 bases are TGTGCCAGCAGAACAGGGGGCTCTAGGGAGCAGTACTTC. Translation gives CASRTGGSREQYF.

The J gene is TRBJ2-2, the V gene TRBV2; D is possibly TRBD1 (5 bases). The CDR3 extends over 14 amino acids. V lost 4 bases to trimming and J lost 0 bases, with 6 bases between them. The germline CDR1 and CDR2 sequences are SNHLY and FYNNEI. CDR3: CASSGGANTGELFF. The CDR3 DNA sequence: TGTGCCAGCAGTGGGGGCGCGAACACCGGGGAGCTGTTTTTT.

This clone has a count of ten or more. The V call is TRBV10-3, the J call TRBJ2-6; D is perhaps TRBD2 (5 bases). Germline assignment: CDR1 ENHRY and CDR2 SYGVKD. V lost 2 bases and J lost 2, with 19 bases in between. The CDR3 spans 19 residues. The DNA for the CDR3 is TGTGCCATCAGTGAGAAGGCGCGTGCGACGGGGACTGGGGCCAACGTCCTGACTTTC. It encodes CAISEKARATGTGANVLTF.

This clone was picked up one time. This sequence joins TRBV18 and TRBJ2-2; 10 bases line up with TRBD1. Germline V lookup: CDR1 KGHSH, CDR2 LQKENI. CDR3 length: 15 amino acids. The V segment lost 4 bases and the J segment 7 bases; nucleotides outside the gene matches: 6. The CDR3 DNA follows: TGTGCCAGCTCACAAAGACAGGGGGCTTACGGGGAGCTGTTTTTT. It translates to CASSQRQGAYGELFF.

This clone was detected a few times. The V and J genes are TRBV28 and TRBJ1-2; possibly TRBD1 for D (5 bases). The CDR3 is made up of 14 amino acids. The ends were cut back, 7 bases at V and 7 bases at J, with 19 bases in the middle. Germline CDR1 is MDHEN and CDR2 is SYDVKM. The CDR3 nucleotides are TGTGCCAGCACCCGAGCGGGGGGAGGGTTTGGCTACACCTTC. This sequence encodes CASTRAGGGFGYTF.

The CDR3 is CASSWTLNTEAFF. CDR3 coding DNA: TGTGCCAGCAGCTGGACCTTGAACACTGAAGCTTTCTTT. V gene TRBV7-9 combines with J gene TRBJ1-1; D gene ambiguous. Germline CDR1 reads SEHNR; CDR2 reads FQNEAQ (reference sequence). This CDR3 has 13 amino acids. The V gene lost 4 bases and the J gene lost 0 bases, with 6 bases spanning the gap.

This clone turned up a few times. The rearrangement uses TRBV6-1 and TRBJ1-2; D gene unclear. This CDR3 comprises 12 residues. Trimming took off 3 bases at V and 4 bases at J, with 6 bases between the two ends. Germline V gene lookup returns CDR1 MNHNS and CDR2 SASEGT. CDR3: CASSEQSYGYTF. The DNA of the CDR3 is TGTGCCAGCAGTGAGCAGAGCTATGGCTACACCTTC.

This clone was seen more than once but under ten times. The gene calls are TRBV6-1 and TRBJ1-1; the D gene is possibly TRBD1 (5 bases). Deletions cut 0 bases from V and 4 bases from J, with 9 bases between. In germline, CDR1 is MNHNS, CDR2 SASEGT. This CDR3 is 14 amino acids long. CDR3 nucleotide sequence: TGTGCCAGCAGTGAAGCAGAGGGGATCACTGAAGCTTTCTTT. Translation: CASSEAEGITEAFF.

The chain recombines TRBV14 with TRBJ2-1; D is unclear. The CDR3 is 19 residues long. V lost 0 bases and J lost 6, with 24 bases in between. From germline, CDR1 is SGHDN and CDR2 FVKESK. This CDR3 is CASSQDDKPGRQRRNEQFF. CDR3 bases: TGTGCCAGCAGCCAAGATGACAAACCGGGCCGCCAAAGGCGCAATGAGCAGTTCTTC.

The chain carries TRBV30 and TRBJ2-1; a possible D gene is TRBD1 (5 bases). Trimming shortened V by 3 bases and J by 9 bases, and 18 bases separated the two germline ends. The CDR3 is 14 amino acids. CDR1 is GTSNPN, CDR2 SVGIG, per germline (reference sequence). CDR3 sequence (DNA): TGTGCCTGGAGGCCGGGCCTAAATAGGGGTGAGCAGTTCTTC. Encoded protein: CAWRPGLNRGEQFF. The full variable domain, its missing parts supplied by reference TRBV30 and TRBJ2-1, is SQTIHQWPATLVQPVGSPLSLECTVEGTSNPNLYWYRQAAGRGLQLLFYSVGIGQISSEVPQNLSASRPQDRQFILSSKKLLLSDSGFYLCAWRPGLNRGEQFFGPGTRLTVL.

As regards this clone: One junction end disagrees with the germline gene, perhaps due to a read error. The genes are TRBV7-7 and TRBJ1-6; D possibly corresponds to TRBD1 (5 bases). Germline CDR1 is SSHAT and CDR2 is FNYEAQ (reference sequence). This CDR3 is built from 14 residues. The CDR3 DNA sequence: TGTGCTAGCAGCGAGGGACGGCTTAATTCACCCCTCCACTTT. Translated, it gives CASSEGRLNSPLHF.

The chain has TRBV28 and TRBJ1-2; D is unclear. V lost 3 bases and J 1 base, leaving 12 bases between the germline ends. This CDR3 is 15 amino acids long. From germline, CDR1 is MDHEN and CDR2 SYDVKM. The chain's CDR3 is CASSLGQFVNYGYTF. CDR3 bases: TGTGCCAGCAGTTTGGGCCAGTTTGTTAACTATGGCTACACCTTC.

This chain connects TRBV2 to TRBJ1-4; no clear D. The V gene's germline CDR1 is SNHLY and CDR2 FYNNEI. The CDR3 is 12 residues long. The CDR3 DNA follows: TGTGCAAGCGGGCGGATTAATGAAAAACTGTTTTTT. This gives the protein CASGRINEKLFF. Variable domain in full (rest from reference TRBV2 and TRBJ1-4): EPEVTQTPSHQVTQMGQEVILRCVPISNHLYFYWYRQILGQKVEFLVSFYNNEISEKSEIFDDQFSVERPDGSNFTLKIRSTKLEDSAMYFCASGRINEKLFFGSGTQLSVL.

The chain has TRBV7-9 and TRBJ2-7, with 7 bases lining up with TRBD2. This CDR3 contains 13 residues. Trimming at V came to 5 bases and at J to 5 bases, leaving 6 bases not matched to a gene. The germline CDR1 and CDR2 sequences are SEHNR and FQNEAQ (reference sequence). In DNA form, the CDR3 reads TGTGCCAGCAGCCTACTGGGAGGGAACGAGCAGTACTTC. It translates to CASSLLGGNEQYF.

This chain links TRBV11-2 with TRBJ2-5, with no clear D. The V gene's germline CDR1 is SGHAT and CDR2 FQNNGV. The CDR3 consists of 14 residues. V lost 5 bases and J 5 bases, leaving 15 bases between the germline ends. CDR3 region: CASSPDGPRETQYF. CDR3 coding DNA: TGTGCCAGCAGCCCCGACGGACCACGGGAGACCCAGTACTTC.

The genes are TRBV5-5 and TRBJ2-4; D perhaps matches TRBD1 (6 bases). Germline CDR1 is SGHKS and CDR2 is YYEKEE (reference sequence). V dropped 1 base and J dropped 10 bases, with 9 bases sitting between them. CDR3 size: 12 residues. The CDR3 nucleotides read TGTGCCAGCAGCTTGTGGCAGGGGATTCAGTACTTC. It specifies CASSLWQGIQYF.

This clone was seen a single time. The chain carries TRBV25-1 and TRBJ1-1; D gene uncertain. The CDR3 runs to 13 residues. Germline values: CDR1 MGHDK, CDR2 SYGVNS. V lost 7 bases to trimming and J lost 4 bases, with 13 bases between them. The CDR3 here is CASMGWLGTEAFF. DNA for the CDR3: TGTGCCAGCATGGGCTGGCTAGGCACTGAAGCTTTCTTT.

This clone was counted between two and nine times. This chain links TRBV6-6 with TRBJ1-5; D is undetermined. Trimming stripped 8 bases from V and 0 bases from J, with 17 bases between. Germline CDR1 and CDR2: MNHNY and SVGAGI (reference sequence). The CDR3 sequence is 16 residues long. CDR3 in DNA: TGTGCCAGCTGGCCCGGGAGGATTTATAGCAATCAGCCCCAGCATTTT. It is translated as CASWPGRIYSNQPQHF.